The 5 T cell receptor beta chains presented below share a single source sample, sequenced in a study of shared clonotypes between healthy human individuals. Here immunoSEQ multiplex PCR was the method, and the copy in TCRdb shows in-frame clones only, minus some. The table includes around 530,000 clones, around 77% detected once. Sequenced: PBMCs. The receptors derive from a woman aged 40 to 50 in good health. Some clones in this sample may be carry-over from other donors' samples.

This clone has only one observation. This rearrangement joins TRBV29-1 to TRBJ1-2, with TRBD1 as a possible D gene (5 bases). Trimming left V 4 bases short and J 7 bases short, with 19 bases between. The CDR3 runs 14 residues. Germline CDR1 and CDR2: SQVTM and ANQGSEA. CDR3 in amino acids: CSVGGFDRGAGYTF. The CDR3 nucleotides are TGCAGCGTTGGGGGATTCGATAGAGGGGCTGGCTACACCTTC.

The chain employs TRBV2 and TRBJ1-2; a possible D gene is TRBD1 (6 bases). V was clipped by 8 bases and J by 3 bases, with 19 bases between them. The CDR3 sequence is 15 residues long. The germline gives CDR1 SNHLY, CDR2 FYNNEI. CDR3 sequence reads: CASRKRGGSDYGYTF. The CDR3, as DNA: TGTGCCAGCCGAAAACGGGGGGGCTCTGACTATGGCTACACCTTC. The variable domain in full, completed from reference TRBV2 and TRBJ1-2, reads EPEVTQTPSHQVTQMGQEVILRCVPISNHLYFYWYRQILGQKVEFLVSFYNNEISEKSEIFDDQFSVERPDGSNFTLKIRSTKLEDSAMYFCASRKRGGSDYGYTFGSGTRLTVV.

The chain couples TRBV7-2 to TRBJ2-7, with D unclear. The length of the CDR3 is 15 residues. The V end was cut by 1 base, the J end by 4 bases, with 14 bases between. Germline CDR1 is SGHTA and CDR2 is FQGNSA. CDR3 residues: CASSLVSGLGYEQYF. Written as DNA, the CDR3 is TGTGCCAGCAGCTTAGTATCCGGGCTGGGGTACGAGCAGTACTTC.

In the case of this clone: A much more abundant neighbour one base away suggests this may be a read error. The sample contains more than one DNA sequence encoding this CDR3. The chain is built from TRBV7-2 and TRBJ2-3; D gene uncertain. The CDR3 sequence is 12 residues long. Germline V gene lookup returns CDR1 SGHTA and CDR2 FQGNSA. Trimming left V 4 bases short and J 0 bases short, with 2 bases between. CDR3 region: CASSSSTDTQYF. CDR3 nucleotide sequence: TGTGCCAGCAGCTCTAGCACAGATACGCAGTATTTT. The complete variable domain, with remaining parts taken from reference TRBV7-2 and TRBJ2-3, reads GAGVSQSPSNKVTEKGKDVELRCDPISGHTALYWYRQSLGQGLEFLIYFQGNSAPDKSGLPSDRFSAERTGGSVSTLTIQRTQQEDSAVYLCASSSSTDTQYFGPGTRLTVL.

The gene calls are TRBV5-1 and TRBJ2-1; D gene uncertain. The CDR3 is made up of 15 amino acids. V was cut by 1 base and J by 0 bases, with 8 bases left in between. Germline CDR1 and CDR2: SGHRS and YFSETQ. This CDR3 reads CASSLMGSSYNEQFF. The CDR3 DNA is TGCGCCAGCAGCTTGATGGGCAGCTCCTACAATGAGCAGTTCTTC. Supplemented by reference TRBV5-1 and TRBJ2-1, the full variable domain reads KAGVTQTPRYLIKTRGQQVTLSCSPISGHRSVSWYQQTPGQGLQFLFEYFSETQRNKGNFPGRFSGRQFSNSRSEMNVSTLELGDSALYLCASSLMGSSYNEQFFGPGTRLTVL.